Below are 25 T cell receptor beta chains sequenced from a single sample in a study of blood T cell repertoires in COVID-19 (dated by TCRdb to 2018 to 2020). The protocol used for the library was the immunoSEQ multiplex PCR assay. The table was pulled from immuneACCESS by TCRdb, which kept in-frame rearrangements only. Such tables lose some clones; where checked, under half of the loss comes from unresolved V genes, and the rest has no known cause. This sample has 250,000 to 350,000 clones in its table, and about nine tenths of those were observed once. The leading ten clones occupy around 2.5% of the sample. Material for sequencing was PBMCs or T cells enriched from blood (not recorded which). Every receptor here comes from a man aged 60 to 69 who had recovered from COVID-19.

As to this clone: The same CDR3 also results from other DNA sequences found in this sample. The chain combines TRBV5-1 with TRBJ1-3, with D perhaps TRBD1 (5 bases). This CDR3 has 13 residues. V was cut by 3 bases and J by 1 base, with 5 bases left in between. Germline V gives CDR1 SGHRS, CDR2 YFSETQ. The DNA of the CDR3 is TGCGCCAGCAGCTCAGGGTCTGGAAACACCATATATTTT. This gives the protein CASSSGSGNTIYF.

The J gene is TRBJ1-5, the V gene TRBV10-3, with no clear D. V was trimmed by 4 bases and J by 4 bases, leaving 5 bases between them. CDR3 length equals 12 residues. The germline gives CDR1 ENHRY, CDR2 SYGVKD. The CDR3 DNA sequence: TGTGCCATCAGTGCCGGGAATCAGCCCCAGCATTTT. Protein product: CAISAGNQPQHF.

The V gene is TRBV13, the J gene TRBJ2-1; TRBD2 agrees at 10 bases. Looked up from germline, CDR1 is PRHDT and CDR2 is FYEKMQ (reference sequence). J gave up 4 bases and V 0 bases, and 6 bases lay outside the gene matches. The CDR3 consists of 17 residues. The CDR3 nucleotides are TGTGCCAGCAGCTTAGGTGTAGCTAGCGGGGGATACAATGAGCAGTTCTTC. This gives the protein CASSLGVASGGYNEQFF.

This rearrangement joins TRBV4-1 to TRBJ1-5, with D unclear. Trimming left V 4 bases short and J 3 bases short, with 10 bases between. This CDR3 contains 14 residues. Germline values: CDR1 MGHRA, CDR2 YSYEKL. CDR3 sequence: CASSPGLPNQPQHF. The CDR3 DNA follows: TGCGCCAGCAGCCCCGGTTTACCCAATCAGCCCCAGCATTTT.

The CDR3 loop is CASSPNRRGGNTEAFF. The CDR3 DNA reads TGTGCCAGCAGCCCCAACAGAAGGGGTGGCAACACTGAAGCTTTCTTT. The rearrangement links TRBV9 to TRBJ1-1, with D possibly being TRBD1 (5 bases). Trimming shortened V by 4 bases and J by 2 bases, and 18 bases separated the two germline ends. Germline CDR1 SGDLS, CDR2 YYNGEE. The CDR3 is 16 amino acids.

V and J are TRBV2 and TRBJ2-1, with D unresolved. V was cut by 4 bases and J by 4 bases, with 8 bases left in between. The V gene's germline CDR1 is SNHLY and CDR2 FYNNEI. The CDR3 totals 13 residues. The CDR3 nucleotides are TGTGCCAGCAGTGTGGTCAGATACAATGAGCAGTTCTTC. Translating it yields CASSVVRYNEQFF.

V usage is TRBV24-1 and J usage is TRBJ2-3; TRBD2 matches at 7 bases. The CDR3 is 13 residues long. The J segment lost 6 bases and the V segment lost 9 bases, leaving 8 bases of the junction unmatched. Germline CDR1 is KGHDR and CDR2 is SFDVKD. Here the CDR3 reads CATGSGGPDTQYF. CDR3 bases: TGTGCCACCGGCTCGGGGGGACCCGATACGCAGTATTTT.

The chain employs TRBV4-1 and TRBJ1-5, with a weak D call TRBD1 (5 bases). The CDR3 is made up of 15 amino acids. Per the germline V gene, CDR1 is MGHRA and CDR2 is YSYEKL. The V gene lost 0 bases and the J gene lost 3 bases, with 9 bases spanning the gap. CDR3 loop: CASSQDRVNNQPQHF. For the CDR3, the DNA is TGCGCCAGCAGCCAAGACAGGGTTAACAATCAGCCCCAGCATTTT.

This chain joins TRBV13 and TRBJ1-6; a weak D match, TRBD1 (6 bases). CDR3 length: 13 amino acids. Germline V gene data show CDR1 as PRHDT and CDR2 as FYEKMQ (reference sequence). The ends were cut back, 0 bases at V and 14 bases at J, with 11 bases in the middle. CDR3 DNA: TGTGCCAGCAGCTTAGGACAGGGAGTAGCCCTCCACTTT. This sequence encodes CASSLGQGVALHF.

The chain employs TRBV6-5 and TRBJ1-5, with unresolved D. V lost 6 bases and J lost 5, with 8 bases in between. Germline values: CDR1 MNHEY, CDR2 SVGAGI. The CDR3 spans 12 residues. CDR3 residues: CASSLFDQPQHF. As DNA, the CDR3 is TGTGCCAGCAGCCTCTTCGATCAGCCCCAGCATTTT.

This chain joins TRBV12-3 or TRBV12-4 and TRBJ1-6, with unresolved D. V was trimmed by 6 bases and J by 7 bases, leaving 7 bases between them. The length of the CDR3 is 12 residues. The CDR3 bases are TGTGCCAGCAGCTACGGGAATTCACCCCTCCACTTT. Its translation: CASSYGNSPLHF.

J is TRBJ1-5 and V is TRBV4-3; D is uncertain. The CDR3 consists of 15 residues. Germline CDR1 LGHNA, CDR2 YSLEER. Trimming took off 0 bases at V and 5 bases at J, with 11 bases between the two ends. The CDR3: CASSQDPIGYQPQHF. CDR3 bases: TGCGCCAGCAGCCAAGATCCTATCGGGTATCAGCCCCAGCATTTT.

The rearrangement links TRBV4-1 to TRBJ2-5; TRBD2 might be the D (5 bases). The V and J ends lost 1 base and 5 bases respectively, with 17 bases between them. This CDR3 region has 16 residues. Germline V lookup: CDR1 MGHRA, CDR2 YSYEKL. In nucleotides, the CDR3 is TGCGCCAGCAGCCAAGGGCGAGGGATTCCTCAGGAGACCCAGTACTTC. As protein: CASSQGRGIPQETQYF.

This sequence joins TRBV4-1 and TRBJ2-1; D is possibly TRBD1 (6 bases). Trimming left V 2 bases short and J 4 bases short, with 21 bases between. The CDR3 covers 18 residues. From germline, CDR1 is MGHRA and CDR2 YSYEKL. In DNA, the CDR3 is TGCGCCAGCAGCCAACGGACGGACCAAACAGGGAGATACAATGAGCAGTTCTTC. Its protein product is CASSQRTDQTGRYNEQFF.

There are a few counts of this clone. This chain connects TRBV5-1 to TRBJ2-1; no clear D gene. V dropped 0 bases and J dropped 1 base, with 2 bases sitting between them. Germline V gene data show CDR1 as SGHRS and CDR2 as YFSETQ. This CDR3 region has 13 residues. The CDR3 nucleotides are TGCGCCAGCAGCTTGGCGTCCTACAATGAGCAGTTCTTC. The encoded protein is CASSLASYNEQFF.

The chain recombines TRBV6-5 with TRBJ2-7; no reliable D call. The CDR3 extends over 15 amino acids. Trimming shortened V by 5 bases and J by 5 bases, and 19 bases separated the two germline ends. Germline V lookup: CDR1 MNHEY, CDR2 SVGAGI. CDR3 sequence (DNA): TGTGCCAGCAGTCCGGGTGCAGCGAGAAGCCACGAGCAGTACTTC. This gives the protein CASSPGAARSHEQYF.

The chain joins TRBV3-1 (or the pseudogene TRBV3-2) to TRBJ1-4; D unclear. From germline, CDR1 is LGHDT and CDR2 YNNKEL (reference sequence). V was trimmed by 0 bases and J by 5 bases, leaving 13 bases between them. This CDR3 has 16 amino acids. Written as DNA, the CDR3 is TGTGCCAGCAGCCAAGATAGGCGGAAGCTGAATGAAAAACTGTTTTTT. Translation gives CASSQDRRKLNEKLFF.

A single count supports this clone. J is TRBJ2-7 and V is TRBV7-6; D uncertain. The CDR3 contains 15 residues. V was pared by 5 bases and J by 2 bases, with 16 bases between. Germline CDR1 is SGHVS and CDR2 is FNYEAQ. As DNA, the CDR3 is TGTGCCAGCAGCGCAGACAATTCCCTCACCTACGAGCAGTACTTC. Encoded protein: CASSADNSLTYEQYF.

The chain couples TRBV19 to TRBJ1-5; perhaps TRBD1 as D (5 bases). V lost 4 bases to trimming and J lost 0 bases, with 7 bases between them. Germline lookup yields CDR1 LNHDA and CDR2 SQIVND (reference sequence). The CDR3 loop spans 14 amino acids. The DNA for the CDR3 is TGTGCCAGTAGTAGACAGAATAGCAATCAGCCCCAGCATTTT. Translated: CASSRQNSNQPQHF.

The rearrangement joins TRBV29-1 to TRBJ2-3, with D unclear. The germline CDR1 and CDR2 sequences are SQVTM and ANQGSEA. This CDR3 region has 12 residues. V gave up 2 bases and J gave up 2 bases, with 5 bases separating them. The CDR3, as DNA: TGCAGCGTTGAACAGAACACAGATACGCAGTATTTT. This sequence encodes CSVEQNTDTQYF.

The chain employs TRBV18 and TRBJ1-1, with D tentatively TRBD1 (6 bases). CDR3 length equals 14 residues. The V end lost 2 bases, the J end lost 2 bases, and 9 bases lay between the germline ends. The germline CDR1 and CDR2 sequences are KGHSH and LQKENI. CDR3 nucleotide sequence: TGTGCCAGCTCACCAGGGGGCTATAACACTGAAGCTTTCTTT. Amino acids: CASSPGGYNTEAFF.

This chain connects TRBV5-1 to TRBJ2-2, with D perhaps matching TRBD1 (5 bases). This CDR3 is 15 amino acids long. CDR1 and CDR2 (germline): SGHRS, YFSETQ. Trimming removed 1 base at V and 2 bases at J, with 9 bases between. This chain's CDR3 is CASSLTGHNTGELFF. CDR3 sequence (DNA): TGCGCCAGCAGCTTGACAGGACACAACACCGGGGAGCTGTTTTTT.

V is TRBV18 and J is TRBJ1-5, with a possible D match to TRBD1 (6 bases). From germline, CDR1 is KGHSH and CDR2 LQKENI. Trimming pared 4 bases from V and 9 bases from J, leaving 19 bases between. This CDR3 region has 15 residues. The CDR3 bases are TGTGCCAGCTCACAGGGAACAGGGCCCCGGGGGCCCCAGCATTTT. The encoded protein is CASSQGTGPRGPQHF.

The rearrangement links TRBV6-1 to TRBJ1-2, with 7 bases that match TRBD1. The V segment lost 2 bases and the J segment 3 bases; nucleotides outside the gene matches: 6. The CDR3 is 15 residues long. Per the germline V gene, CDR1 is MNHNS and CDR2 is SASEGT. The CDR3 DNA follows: TGTGCCAGCAGTGAAAGACAGGGTTGGGACTATGGCTACACCTTC. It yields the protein CASSERQGWDYGYTF.

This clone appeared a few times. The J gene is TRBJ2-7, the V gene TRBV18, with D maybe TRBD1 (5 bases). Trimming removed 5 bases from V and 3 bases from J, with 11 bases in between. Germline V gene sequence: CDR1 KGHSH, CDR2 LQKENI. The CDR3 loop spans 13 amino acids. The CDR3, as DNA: TGTGCCAGCTCAAGCCAGGGCGGCTACGAGCAGTACTTC. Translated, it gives CASSSQGGYEQYF.